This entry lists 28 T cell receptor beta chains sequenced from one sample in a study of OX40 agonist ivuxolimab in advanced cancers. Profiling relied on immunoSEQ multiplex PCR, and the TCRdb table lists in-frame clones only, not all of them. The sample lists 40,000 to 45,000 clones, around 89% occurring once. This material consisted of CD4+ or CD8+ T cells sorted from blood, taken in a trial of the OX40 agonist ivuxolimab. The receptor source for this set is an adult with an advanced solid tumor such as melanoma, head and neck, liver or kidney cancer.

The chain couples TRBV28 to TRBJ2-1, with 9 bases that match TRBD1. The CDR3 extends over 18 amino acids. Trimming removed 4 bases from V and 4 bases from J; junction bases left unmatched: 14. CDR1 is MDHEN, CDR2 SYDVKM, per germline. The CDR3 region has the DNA TGTGCCAGCAGTTCGTCCCGGGACAGGGTACGGGCATACAATGAGCAGTTCTTC. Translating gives CASSSSRDRVRAYNEQFF.

The CDR3 sequence: CASSGRQTREEQFF. CDR3 sequence (DNA): TGTGCCAGCAGTGGACGGCAGACACGGGAGGAGCAGTTCTTC. The chain is built from TRBV25-1 and TRBJ2-1; weak D call: TRBD2 (6 bases). CDR3 size: 14 residues. Germline CDR1 and CDR2: MGHDK and SYGVNS. The V and J ends lost 4 bases and 10 bases respectively, with 17 bases between them.

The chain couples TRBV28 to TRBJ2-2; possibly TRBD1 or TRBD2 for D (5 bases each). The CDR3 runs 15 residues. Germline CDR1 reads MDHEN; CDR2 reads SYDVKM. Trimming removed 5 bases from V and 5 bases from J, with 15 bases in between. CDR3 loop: CASSRDPLWTGELFF. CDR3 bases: TGTGCCAGCAGTCGGGACCCCCTGTGGACCGGGGAGCTGTTTTTT. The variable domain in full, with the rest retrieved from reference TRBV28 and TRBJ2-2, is DVKVTQSSRYLVKRTGEKVFLECVQDMDHENMFWYRQDPGLGLRLIYFSYDVKMKEKGDIPEGYSVSREKKERFSLILESASTNQTSMYLCASSRDPLWTGELFFGEGSRLTVL.

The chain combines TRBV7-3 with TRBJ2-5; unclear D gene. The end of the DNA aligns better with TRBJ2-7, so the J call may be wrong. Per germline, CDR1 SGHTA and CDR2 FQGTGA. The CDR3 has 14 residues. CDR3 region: CASSLSAEIGEQYF. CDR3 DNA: TGTGCCAGCAGCTTATCTGCGGAAATCGGCGAGCAGTACTTC.

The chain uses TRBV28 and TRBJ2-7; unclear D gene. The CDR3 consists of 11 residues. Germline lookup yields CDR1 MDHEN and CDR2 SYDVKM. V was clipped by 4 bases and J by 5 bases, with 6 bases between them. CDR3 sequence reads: CASSSGHEQYF. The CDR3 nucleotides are TGTGCCAGCAGTTCGGGTCACGAGCAGTACTTC.

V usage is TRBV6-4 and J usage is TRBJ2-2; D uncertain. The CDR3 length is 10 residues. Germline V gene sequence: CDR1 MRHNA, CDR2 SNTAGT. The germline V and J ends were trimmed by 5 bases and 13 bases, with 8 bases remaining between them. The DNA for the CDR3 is TGTGCCAGCAGTAAGTCTTTGCTGTTTTTT. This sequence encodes CASSKSLLFF.

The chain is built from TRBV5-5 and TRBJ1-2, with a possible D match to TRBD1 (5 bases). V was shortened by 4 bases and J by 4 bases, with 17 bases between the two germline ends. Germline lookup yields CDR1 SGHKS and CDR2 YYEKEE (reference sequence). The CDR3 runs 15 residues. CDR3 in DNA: TGTGCCAGCAGCCGTGACGGGGGAGGAATCTATGGCTACACCTTC. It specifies CASSRDGGGIYGYTF.

In DNA form, the CDR3 reads TGTGCCAGCAGAGGACAGGGAGGCCAGCCCCAGCATTTT. It is translated as CASRGQGGQPQHF. The chain uses TRBV6-6 and TRBJ1-5, with TRBD1 matching over 8 bases. The germline CDR1 and CDR2 sequences are MNHNY and SVGAGI (reference sequence). The CDR3 loop spans 13 amino acids. After removal of 6 bases from V and 7 bases from J, the junction contained 5 bases not matched to a gene.

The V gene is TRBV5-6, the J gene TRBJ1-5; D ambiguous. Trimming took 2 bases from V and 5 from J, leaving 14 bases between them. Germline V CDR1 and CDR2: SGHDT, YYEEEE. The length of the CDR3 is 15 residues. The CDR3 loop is CASSLRTQPDQPQHF. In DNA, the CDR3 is TGTGCCAGCAGCTTAAGAACACAACCTGATCAGCCCCAGCATTTT.

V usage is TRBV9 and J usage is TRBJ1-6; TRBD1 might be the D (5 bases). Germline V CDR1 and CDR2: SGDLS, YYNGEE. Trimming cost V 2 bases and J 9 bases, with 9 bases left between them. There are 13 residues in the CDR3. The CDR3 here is CASSVLQGSPLHF. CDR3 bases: TGTGCCAGCAGCGTGTTGCAGGGTTCACCCCTCCACTTT. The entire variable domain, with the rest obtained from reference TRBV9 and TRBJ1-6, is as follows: DSGVTQTPKHLITATGQRVTLRCSPRSGDLSVYWYQQSLDQGLQFLIQYYNGEERAKGNILERFSAQQFPDLHSELNLSSLELGDSALYFCASSVLQGSPLHFGNGTRLTVT.

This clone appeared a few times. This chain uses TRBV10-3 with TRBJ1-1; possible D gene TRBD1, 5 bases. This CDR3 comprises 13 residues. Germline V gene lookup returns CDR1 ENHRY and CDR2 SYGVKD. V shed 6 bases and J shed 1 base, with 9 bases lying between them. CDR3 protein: CAIRSGQNTEAFF. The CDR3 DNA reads TGTGCCATCAGAAGTGGACAGAACACTGAAGCTTTCTTT.

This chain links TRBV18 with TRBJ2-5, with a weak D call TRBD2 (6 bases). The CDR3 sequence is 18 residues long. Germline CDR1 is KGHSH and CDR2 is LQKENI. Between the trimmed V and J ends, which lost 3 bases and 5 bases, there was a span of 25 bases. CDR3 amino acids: CASSPRVAATNRLETQYF. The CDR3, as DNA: TGTGCCAGCTCACCCAGGGTAGCGGCGACCAACCGGCTGGAGACCCAGTACTTC.

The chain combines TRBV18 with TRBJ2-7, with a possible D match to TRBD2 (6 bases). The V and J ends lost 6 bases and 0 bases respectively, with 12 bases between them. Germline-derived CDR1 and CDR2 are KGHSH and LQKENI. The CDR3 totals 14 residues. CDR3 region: CASSRDGSSYEQYF. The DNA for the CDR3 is TGTGCCAGCTCCCGTGACGGGAGCTCCTACGAGCAGTACTTC.

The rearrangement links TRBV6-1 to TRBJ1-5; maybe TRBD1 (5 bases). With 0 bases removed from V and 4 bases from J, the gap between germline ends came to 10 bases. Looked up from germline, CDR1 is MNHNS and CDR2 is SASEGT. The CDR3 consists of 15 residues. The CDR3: CASSEAYGANQPQHF. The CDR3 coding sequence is TGTGCCAGCAGTGAAGCCTACGGGGCGAATCAGCCCCAGCATTTT.

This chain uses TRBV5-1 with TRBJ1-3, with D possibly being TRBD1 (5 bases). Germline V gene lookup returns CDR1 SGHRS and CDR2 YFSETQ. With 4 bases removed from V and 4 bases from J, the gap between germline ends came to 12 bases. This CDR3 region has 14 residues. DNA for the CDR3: TGCGCCAGCAGCGGACGGGGGTACGGAAACACCATATATTTT. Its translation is CASSGRGYGNTIYF. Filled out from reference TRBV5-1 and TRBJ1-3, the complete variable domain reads KAGVTQTPRYLIKTRGQQVTLSCSPISGHRSVSWYQQTPGQGLQFLFEYFSETQRNKGNFPGRFSGRQFSNSRSEMNVSTLELGDSALYLCASSGRGYGNTIYFGEGSWLTVV.

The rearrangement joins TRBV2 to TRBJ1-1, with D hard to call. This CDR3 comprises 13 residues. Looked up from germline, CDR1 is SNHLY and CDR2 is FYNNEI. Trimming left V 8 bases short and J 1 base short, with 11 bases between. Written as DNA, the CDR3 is TGTGCCAGCTTGATCGCGCAGAACACTGAAGCTTTCTTT. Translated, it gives CASLIAQNTEAFF.

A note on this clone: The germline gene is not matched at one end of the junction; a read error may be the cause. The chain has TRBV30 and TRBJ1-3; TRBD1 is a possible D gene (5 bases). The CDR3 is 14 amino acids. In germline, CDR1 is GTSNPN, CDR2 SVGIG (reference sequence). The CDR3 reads CAWVGTQAGITIYF. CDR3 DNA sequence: TGTGCCTGGGTAGGGACCCAGGCGGGAATCACCATATATTTT.

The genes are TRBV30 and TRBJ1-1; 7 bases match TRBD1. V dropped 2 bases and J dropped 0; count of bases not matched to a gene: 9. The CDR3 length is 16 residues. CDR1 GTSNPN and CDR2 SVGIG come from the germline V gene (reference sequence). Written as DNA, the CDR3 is TGTGCCTGGAGTCCGTTGGCAGGGGGAATGAACACTGAAGCTTTCTTT. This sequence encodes CAWSPLAGGMNTEAFF.

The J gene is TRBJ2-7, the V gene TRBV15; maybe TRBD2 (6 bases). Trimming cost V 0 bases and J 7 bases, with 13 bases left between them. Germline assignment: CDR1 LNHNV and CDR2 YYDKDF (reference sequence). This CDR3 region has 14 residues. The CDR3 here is CATSRDRGLGEQYF. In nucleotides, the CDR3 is TGTGCCACCAGCAGAGATCGGGGGTTAGGGGAGCAGTACTTC.

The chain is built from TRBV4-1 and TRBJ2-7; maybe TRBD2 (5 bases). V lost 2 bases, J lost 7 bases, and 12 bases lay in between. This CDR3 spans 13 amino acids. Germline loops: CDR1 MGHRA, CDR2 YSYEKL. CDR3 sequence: CASSQLGVGEQYF. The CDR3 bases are TGCGCCAGCAGCCAACTCGGGGTCGGGGAGCAGTACTTC.

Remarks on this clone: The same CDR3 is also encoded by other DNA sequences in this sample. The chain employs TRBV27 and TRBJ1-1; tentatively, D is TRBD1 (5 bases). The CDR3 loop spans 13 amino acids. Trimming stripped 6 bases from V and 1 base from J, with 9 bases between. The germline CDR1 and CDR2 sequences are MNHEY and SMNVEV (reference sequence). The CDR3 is CASRKQGNTEAFF. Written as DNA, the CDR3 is TGTGCCAGCAGAAAGCAGGGGAACACTGAAGCTTTCTTT.

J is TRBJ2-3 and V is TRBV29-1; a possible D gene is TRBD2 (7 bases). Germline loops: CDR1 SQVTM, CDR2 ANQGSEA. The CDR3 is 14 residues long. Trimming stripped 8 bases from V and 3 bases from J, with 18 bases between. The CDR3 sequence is CSSPTGGGTDTQYF. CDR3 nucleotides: TGCAGCAGCCCGACGGGGGGCGGGACAGATACGCAGTATTTT.

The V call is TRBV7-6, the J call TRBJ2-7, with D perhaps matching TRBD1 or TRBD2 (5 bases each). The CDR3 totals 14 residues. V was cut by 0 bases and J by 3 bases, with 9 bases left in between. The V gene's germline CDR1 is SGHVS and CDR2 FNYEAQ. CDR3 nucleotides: TGTGCCAGCAGCTTAGCCAGGGACGGCTACGAGCAGTACTTC. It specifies CASSLARDGYEQYF.

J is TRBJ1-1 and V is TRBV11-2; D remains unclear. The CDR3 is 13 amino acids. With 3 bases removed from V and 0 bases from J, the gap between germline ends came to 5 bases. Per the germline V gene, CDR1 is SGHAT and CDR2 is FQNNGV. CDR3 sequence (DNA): TGTGCCAGCAGCTTCGACGTGAACACTGAAGCTTTCTTT. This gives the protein CASSFDVNTEAFF.

CDR3 loop: CASATVPGNTIYF. In nucleotides, the CDR3 is TGTGCCAGCGCTACGGTCCCTGGAAACACCATATATTTT. V gene TRBV6-5 combines with J gene TRBJ1-3; D is ambiguous. The CDR3 is made up of 13 amino acids. The V and J ends lost 8 bases and 2 bases respectively, with 10 bases between them. Germline CDR1 is MNHEY and CDR2 is SVGAGI.

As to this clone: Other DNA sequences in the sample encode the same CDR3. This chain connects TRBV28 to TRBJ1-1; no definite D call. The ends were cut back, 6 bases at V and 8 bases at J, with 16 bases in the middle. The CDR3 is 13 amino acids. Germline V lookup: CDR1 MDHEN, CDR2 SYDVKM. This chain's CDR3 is CASSLQSPMEAFF. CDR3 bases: TGTGCCAGCAGCTTACAGTCCCCTATGGAAGCTTTCTTT.

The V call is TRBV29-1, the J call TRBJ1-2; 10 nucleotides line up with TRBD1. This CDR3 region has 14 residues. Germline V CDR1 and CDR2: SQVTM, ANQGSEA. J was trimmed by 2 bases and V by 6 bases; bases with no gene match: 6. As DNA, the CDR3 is TGCAGCGTGGGGGACAGGGGCCCCAACTATGGCTACACCTTC. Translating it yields CSVGDRGPNYGYTF.

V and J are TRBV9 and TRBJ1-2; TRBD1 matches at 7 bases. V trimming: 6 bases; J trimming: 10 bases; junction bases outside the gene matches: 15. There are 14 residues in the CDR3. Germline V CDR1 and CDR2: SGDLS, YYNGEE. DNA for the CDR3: TGTGCCAGCACCGTCGAACCACAGGGGTCCGACTACACCTTC. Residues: CASTVEPQGSDYTF.